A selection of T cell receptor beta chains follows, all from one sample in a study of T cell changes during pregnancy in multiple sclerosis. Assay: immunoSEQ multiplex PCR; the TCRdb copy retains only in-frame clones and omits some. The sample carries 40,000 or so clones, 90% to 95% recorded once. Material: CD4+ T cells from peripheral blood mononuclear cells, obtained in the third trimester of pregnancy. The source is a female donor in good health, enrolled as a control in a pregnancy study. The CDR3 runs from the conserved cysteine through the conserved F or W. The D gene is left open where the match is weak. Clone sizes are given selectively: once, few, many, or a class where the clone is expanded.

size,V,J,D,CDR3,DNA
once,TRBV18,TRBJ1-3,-,CASSPGPQGNTIYF,TGTGCCAGCTCACCAGGGCCCCAAGGAAACACCATATATTTT
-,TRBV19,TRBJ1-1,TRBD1,CASSRDRVNTEAFF,TGTGCCAGTAGTCGGGACAGGGTGAACACTGAAGCTTTCTTT
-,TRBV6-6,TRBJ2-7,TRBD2,CASSYETSGSYEQYF,TGTGCCAGCAGTTACGAGACTAGCGGCTCCTACGAGCAGTACTTC
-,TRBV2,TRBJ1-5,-,CASSAGHIRSNQPQHF,TGTGCCAGCAGTGCCGGACACATAAGAAGCAATCAGCCCCAGCATTTT
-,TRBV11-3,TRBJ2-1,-,CASSLGVEFSQFF,TGTGCCAGCAGCTTAGGCGTCGAATTTTCGCAGTTCTTC
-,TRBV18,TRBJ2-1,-,CASSLKGVNEQFF,TGTGCCAGCTCATTAAAGGGAGTTAATGAGCAGTTCTTC
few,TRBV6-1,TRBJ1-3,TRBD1,CASSEQGVGSGNTIYF,TGTGCCAGCAGTGAGCAGGGGGTGGGCTCTGGAAACACCATATATTTT
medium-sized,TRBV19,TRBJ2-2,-,CASSPSSFDTGELFF,TGTGCCAGTAGCCCTTCGTCGTTCGACACCGGGGAGCTGTTTTTT
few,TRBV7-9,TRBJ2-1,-,CASSLDALGEQFF,TGTGCCAGCAGCTTAGACGCCCTAGGTGAGCAGTTCTTC
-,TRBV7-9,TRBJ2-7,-,CASSLGIRLEDEQYF,TGTGCCAGCAGCTTAGGTATTCGTCTGGAGGACGAGCAGTACTTC
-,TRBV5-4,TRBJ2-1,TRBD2,CASSFGGAGNEQFF,TGTGCCAGCAGCTTCGGGGGGGCCGGCAATGAGCAGTTCTTC
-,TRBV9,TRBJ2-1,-,CASSAYLSAGSYNEQFF,TGTGCCAGCAGCGCCTATCTTTCGGCAGGCTCCTACAATGAGCAGTTCTTC
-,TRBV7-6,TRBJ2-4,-,CASSLPASPHLSPQYF,TGTGCCAGCAGCTTACCGGCTAGTCCCCACCTCAGTCCCCAGTACTTC
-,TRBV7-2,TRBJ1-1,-,CASSREVYTEAFF,TGTGCCAGCAGCCGCGAGGTTTACACTGAAGCTTTCTTT
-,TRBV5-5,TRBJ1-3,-,CASSWTTGSPSTSIYF,TGTGCCAGCAGCTGGACAACCGGGAGCCCCAGCACCTCCATATATTTT
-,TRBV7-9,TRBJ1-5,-,CASSLGANNQPQHF,TGTGCCAGCAGCCTGGGGGCAAACAATCAGCCCCAGCATTTT
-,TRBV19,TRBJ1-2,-,CASSPDRPLNGYTF,TGTGCCAGTAGTCCGGACAGACCCCTTAATGGCTACACCTTC
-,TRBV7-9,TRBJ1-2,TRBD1,CASRTQGAVYGYTF,TGTGCCAGCCGTACCCAGGGGGCTGTCTATGGCTACACCTTC
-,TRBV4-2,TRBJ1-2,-,CASSQDMSGGYTF,TGTGCCAGCAGCCAAGATATGAGCGGGGGCTACACCTTC
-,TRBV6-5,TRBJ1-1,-,CASSYSGGRVEAFF,TGTGCCAGCAGTTACTCGGGGGGGCGGGTAGAAGCTTTCTTT
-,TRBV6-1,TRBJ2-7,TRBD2,CASTGGTSFYEQYF,TGTGCCAGCACGGGTGGGACTAGCTTCTACGAGCAGTACTTC
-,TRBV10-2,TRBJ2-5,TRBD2,CASYGAWQRGGVETQYF,TGCGCCAGCTATGGAGCTTGGCAGCGGGGGGGCGTGGAGACCCAGTACTTC
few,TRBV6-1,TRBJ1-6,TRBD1,CASSTPTGALHF,TGTGCCAGCAGTACGCCCACAGGGGCCCTCCACTTT
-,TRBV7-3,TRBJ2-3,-,CASRDFSTDTQYF,TGTGCCAGCAGGGACTTTAGCACAGATACGCAGTATTTT
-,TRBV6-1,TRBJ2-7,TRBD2,CASTKREGGEQYF,TGTGCCAGCACGAAGCGGGAGGGTGGCGAGCAGTACTTC
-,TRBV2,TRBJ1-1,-,CASSRRGGTEAFF,TGTGCCAGCAGTCGCCGGGGGGGCACTGAAGCTTTCTTT
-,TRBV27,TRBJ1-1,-,CASRKGSSNTEAFF,TGTGCCAGCAGAAAAGGTAGCTCGAACACTGAAGCTTTCTTT
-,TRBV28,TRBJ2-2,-,CASSWIGSVGTGELFF,TGTGCCAGCAGTTGGATCGGGAGTGTGGGCACCGGGGAGCTGTTTTTT
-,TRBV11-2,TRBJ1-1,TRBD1,CASSAHGTAEEAFF,TGTGCCAGCAGCGCACATGGGACAGCAGAAGAAGCTTTCTTT
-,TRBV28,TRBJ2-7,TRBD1,CAIDQGADSEQYF,TGTGCCATAGATCAGGGGGCGGACTCCGAGCAGTACTTC
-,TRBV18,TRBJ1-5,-,CASSEGTSTGQPQHF,TGTGCCAGCTCAGAGGGGACTTCCACCGGCCAGCCCCAGCATTTT
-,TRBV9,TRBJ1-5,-,CASSRGSDQPQHF,TGTGCCAGCAGCCGAGGGTCCGATCAGCCCCAGCATTTT
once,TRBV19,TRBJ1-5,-,CASSGSAGQPQHF,TGTGCCAGTAGTGGGTCGGCGGGGCAGCCCCAGCATTTT
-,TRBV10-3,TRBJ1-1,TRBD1,CATGGPPTNTEAFF,TGTGCCACAGGGGGTCCCCCAACGAACACTGAAGCTTTCTTT
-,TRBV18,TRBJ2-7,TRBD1,CASSPPGQPSYEQYF,TGTGCCAGCTCACCACCGGGACAGCCTTCCTACGAGCAGTACTTC
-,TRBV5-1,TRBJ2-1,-,CASSAVSEQFF,TGCGCCAGCAGCGCCGTGAGTGAGCAGTTCTTC
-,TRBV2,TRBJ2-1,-,CASSEVEGVVYNEQFF,TGTGCCAGCAGTGAAGTTGAGGGAGTTGTCTACAATGAGCAGTTCTTC
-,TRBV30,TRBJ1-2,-,CAWSLLYGYTF,TGTGCCTGGAGTCTTCTCTATGGCTACACCTTC
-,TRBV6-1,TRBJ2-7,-,CASIISGVWGEQYF,TGTGCCAGCATCATATCGGGGGTTTGGGGCGAGCAGTACTTC
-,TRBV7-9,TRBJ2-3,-,CASGGTPKNYQRTDTQYF,TGTGCCAGCGGCGGGACTCCGAAAAATTACCAGCGCACAGATACGCAGTATTTT
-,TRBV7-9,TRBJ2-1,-,CASSLINGYNEQFF,TGTGCCAGCAGCCTAATAAACGGGTACAATGAGCAGTTCTTC
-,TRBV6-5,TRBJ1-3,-,CASKWGSAENTIYF,TGTGCCAGCAAATGGGGCTCAGCTGAAAACACCATATATTTT
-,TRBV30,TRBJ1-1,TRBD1,CAWSAWGDRKNTEAFF,TGTGCCTGGAGTGCATGGGGGGACAGAAAGAACACTGAAGCTTTCTTT
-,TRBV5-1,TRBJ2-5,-,CASSFGGPQETQYF,TGCGCCAGCAGCTTCGGGGGGCCCCAAGAGACCCAGTACTTC
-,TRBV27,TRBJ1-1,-,CASSFRGEAFF,TGTGCCAGCAGTTTCCGGGGGGAAGCTTTCTTT
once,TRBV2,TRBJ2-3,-,CASSESGGTDTQYF,TGTGCCAGCAGTGAGAGCGGAGGCACAGATACGCAGTATTTT